This T cell receptor (beta chain) was profiled in a study of T cells after yellow fever vaccination. From the 5' RACE reads, TCRdb called clonotypes with MiXCR, one entry per CDR3 protein. The sample comprises 450,000 to 550,000 distinct CDR3 sequences, 20% to 25% of which are singletons, and roughly 16% rests with the top ten. This clonotype was picked up a small number of times. Its antigen is unidentified. General study results and limits: Booster sampling recovered most clones from primary vaccination (approximately 96% CD4, 80% to 90% CD8). Peaking faster, on day 5 versus 15, the secondary response was nonetheless weaker.

This CDR3 region has 17 residues. Germline CDR1 SGHTA, CDR2 FQGNSA. The V and J ends lost 1 base and 8 bases, in that order; junction bases with no gene match: 13. The sequencing used PBMCs, collected about 21 days after the first yellow fever vaccination. V usage is TRBV7-2 and J usage is TRBJ2-1, with 8 bases identical to TRBD1. The TCR originated in a young man who received the YFV17D yellow fever vaccine. CDR3 nucleotides: TGTGCCAGCAGCTTAGGACCCGACAGGGGAGTAACCCATGAGCAGTTCTTC. It translates to CASSLGPDRGVTHEQFF.